The T cell receptor (beta chain) described here comes from a study of T-cell reconstitution after alpha-beta-depleted transplantation in children. Study observations and caveats: T-cell counts and diversity were attributed mostly to newly produced T cells one year after transplant. Expanded graft clones numbering several hundred reportedly gave rise to alpha-beta T cells about two months after transplant.

TCRbeta library preparation incorporated unique molecular identifiers. TCRdb redid the calling of the PCR reads with MiXCR, one entry per CDR3 protein. This sample has 500,000 to 650,000 distinct CDR3 sequences, with about an eighth found just once. This clonotype has at least ten counts. Its antigen is as yet unknown. The CDR3 has 16 residues. V shed 8 bases and J 0 bases; nucleotides not matched to a gene: 10. Germline assignment: CDR1 MDHEN and CDR2 SYDVKM. The origin of this receptor is a female patient under 10 years old who had a stem cell transplant for aplastic anemia, so the T cells may come from the graft donor. The source material was PBMCs, mostly from graft donor cells, sampled 180 days after TCRalphabeta/CD19-depleted stem cell transplant. This chain connects TRBV28 to TRBJ1-3; the match to TRBD1 covers 7 bases. DNA of the CDR3: TGTGCCAGCGGGCAGGGGGTCGTCTTCTCTGGAAACACCATATATTTT. This encodes CASGQGVVFSGNTIYF. The full variable domain, rest sourced from reference TRBV28 and TRBJ1-3, is DVKVTQSSRYLVKRTGEKVFLECVQDMDHENMFWYRQDPGLGLRLIYFSYDVKMKEKGDIPEGYSVSREKKERFSLILESASTNQTSMYLCASGQGVVFSGNTIYFGEGSWLTVV.